The present T cell receptor (beta chain) was sequenced within a study of identical twins. As concerns this clonotype: As yet, its antigen is unknown.

One entry per CDR3 protein, called by TCRdb with MiXCR from the 5' RACE reads. This sample has roughly 770,000 distinct CDR3 sequences; 18% occur once, and the top ten carry around 13%. Trimming pared 0 bases from V and 9 bases from J, leaving 14 bases between. The length of the CDR3 is 14 residues. Germline lookup yields CDR1 SGDLS and CDR2 YYNGEE. Regarding the study as a whole: Those out-of-frame alpha sequences shared by twins showed an excess of low generation probability.

The data were also submitted as part of a second study, on T cells expressing NK-cell markers. Per that study: Topping the CD3+CD56-NKG2C+ fraction as well were these clonotypes, in a few donors.

This sequence was found in a woman aged 18-29 years in good health. What was sequenced was PBMCs. The genes are TRBV9 and TRBJ2-3; a possible D gene is TRBD2 (6 bases). CDR3 coding DNA: TGTGCCAGCAGCGTAGAAAGCCCGGGGGACACGCAGTATTTT. Its translation: CASSVESPGDTQYF.